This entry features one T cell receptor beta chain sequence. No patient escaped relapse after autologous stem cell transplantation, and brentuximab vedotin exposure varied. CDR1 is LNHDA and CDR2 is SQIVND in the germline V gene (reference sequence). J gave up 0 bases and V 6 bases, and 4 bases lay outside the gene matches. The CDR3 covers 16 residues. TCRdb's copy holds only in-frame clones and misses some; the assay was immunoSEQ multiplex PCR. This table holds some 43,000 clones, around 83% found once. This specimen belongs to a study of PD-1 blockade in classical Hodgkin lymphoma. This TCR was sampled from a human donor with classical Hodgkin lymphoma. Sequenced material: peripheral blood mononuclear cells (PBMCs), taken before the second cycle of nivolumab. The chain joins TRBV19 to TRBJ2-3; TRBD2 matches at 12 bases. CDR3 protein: CASRTSGRTSTDTQYF. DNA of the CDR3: TGTGCCAGTAGAACTAGCGGGAGGACTAGCACAGATACGCAGTATTTT.